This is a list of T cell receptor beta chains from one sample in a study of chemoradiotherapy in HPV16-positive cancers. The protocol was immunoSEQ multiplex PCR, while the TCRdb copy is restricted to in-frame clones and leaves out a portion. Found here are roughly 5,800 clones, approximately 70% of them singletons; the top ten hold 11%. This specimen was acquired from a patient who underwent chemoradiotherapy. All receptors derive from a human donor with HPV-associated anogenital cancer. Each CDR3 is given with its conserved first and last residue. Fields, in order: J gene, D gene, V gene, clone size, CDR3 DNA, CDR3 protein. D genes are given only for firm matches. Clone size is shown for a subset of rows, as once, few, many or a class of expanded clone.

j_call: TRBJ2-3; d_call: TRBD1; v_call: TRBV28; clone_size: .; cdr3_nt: TGTGCCAGCAGTTTGGTGACAGGGGGCTTAGATACGCAGTATTTT; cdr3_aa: CASSLVTGGLDTQYF
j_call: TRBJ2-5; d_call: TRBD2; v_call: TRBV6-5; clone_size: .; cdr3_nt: TGTGCCAGCAGTACCATAGCGGGGGGGTTTGAGACCCAGTACTTC; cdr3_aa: CASSTIAGGFETQYF
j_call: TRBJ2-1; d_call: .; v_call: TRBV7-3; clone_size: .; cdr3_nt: TGTGCCAGCAGCCCACAGGGTTTCGGCGAGCAGTTCTTC; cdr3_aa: CASSPQGFGEQFF
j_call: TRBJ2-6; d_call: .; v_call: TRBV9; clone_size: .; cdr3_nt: TGTGCCAGCAGCGTAGGAATCGGGACTGGGGCCAACGTCCTGACTTTC; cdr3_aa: CASSVGIGTGANVLTF
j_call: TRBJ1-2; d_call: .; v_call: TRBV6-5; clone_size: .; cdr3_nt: TGTGCCAGCCGCCTGGGGGTCCGTCCTAACTATGGCTACACCTTC; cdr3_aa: CASRLGVRPNYGYTF
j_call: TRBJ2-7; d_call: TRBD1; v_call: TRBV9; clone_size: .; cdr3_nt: TGTGCCAGCAGCGTTTCCGGGACAGGGTGGTACGAGCAGTACTTC; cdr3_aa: CASSVSGTGWYEQYF
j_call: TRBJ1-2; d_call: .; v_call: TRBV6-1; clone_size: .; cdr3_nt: TGTGCCAGCAGTTCGGGACGGACTTATGGCTACACCTTC; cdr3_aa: CASSSGRTYGYTF
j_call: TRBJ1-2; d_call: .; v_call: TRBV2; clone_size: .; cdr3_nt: TGTGCCAGCACAACTGGACAAGGACGGATCCAAAACTATGGCTACACCTTC; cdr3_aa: CASTTGQGRIQNYGYTF
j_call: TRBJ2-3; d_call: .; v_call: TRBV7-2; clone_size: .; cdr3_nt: TGTGCCAGCAGCTTCACCCCCTTGGGTACGCAGTATTTT; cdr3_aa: CASSFTPLGTQYF
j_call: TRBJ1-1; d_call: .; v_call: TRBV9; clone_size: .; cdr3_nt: TGTGCCAGCAGCCCGGGGGGTCCAGTGAACACTGAAGCTTTCTTT; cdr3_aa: CASSPGGPVNTEAFF
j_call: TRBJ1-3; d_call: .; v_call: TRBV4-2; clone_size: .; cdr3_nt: TGTGCCAGCAGCCCGTACTTTGGGACTGGAAACACCATATATTTT; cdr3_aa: CASSPYFGTGNTIYF
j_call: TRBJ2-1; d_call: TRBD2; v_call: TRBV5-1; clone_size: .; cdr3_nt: TGCGCCAGCAGCTTGGTCCTAGCGGGCAACAATGAGCAGTTCTTC; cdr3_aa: CASSLVLAGNNEQFF
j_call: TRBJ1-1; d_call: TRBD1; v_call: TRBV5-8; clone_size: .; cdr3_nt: TGTGCCAGCAGAACCAGGGGGCAAGGTGAAGCTTTCTTT; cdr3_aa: CASRTRGQGEAFF
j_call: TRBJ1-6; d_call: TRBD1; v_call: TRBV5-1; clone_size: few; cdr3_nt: TGCGCCAGCAGCCGGGACAGGGATAATTCACCCCTCCACTTT; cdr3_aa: CASSRDRDNSPLHF
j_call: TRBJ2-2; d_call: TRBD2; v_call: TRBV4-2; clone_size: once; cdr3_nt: TGTGCCAGCAGCCGGACTAGCGGGGGCCCGAACACCGGGGAGCTGTTTTTT; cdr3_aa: CASSRTSGGPNTGELFF
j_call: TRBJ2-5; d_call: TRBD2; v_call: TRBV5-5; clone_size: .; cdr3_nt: TGTGCCAGCAGCACACGACTAGCGGGACTGGGGGAGACCCAGTACTTC; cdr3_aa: CASSTRLAGLGETQYF
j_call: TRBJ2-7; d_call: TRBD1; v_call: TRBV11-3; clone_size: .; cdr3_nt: TGTGCCAGCAGCCCCCGACAGGGCCCTCTTGCCGAGCAGTACTTC; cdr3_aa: CASSPRQGPLAEQYF
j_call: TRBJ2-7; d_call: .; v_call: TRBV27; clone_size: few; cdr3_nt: TGTGCCAGCAGTTTATTGGGGGGGGCTACCTACGAGCAGTACTTC; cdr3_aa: CASSLLGGATYEQYF
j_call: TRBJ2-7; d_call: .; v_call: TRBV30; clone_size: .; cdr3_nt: TGTGCCTGGAGTGGATTGGGGAGCTACGAGCAGTACTTC; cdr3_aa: CAWSGLGSYEQYF
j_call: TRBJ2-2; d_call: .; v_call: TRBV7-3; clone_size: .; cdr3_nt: TGTGCCAGCAGTTCCCTCGGGACACGGAACACCGGGGAGCTGTTTTTT; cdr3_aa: CASSSLGTRNTGELFF
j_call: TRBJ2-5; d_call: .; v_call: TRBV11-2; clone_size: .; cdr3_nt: TGTGCCAGCAGCTTATCCAGCCCAGAGACCCAGTACTTC; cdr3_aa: CASSLSSPETQYF
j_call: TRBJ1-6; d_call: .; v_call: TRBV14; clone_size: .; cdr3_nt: TGTGCCAGCAGCCTAACAGAGAATTCACCCCTCCACTTT; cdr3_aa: CASSLTENSPLHF
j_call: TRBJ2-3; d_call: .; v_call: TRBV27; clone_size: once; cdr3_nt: TGTGCCAGCAGTGCAGGGGCAGATACGCAGTATTTT; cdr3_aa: CASSAGADTQYF
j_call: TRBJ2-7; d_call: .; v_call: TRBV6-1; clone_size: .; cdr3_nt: TGTGCCAGCAGTGCCAAACTTCAGGGTATTGTATCCTACGAGCAGTACTTC; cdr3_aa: CASSAKLQGIVSYEQYF
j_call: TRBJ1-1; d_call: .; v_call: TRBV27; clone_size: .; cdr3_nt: TGTGCCAGCATCCAACGCGCGGGGATCACTGAAGCTTTCTTT; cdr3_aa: CASIQRAGITEAFF
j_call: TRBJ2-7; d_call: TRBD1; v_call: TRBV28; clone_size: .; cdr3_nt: TGTGCCAGCAGGACCCCTACCGGGACAGGGAGCGGCGAGCAGTACTTC; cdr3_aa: CASRTPTGTGSGEQYF
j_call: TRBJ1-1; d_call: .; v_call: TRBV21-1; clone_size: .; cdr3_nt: TGTGCCAGCAAACGGCAGAAGAACACTGAAGCTTTCTTT; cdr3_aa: CASKRQKNTEAFF
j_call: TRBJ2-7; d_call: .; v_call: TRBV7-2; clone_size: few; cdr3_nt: TGTGCCAGCAGCTTAAATGCCTACGAGCAGTACTTC; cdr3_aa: CASSLNAYEQYF
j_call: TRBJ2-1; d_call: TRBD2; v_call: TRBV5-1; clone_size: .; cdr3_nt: TGCGCCAGCAGCTTGGCGCTAGCGGGGGGCAACAATGAGCAGTTCTTC; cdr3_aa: CASSLALAGGNNEQFF
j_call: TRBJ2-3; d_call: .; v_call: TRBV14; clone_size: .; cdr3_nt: TGTGCCAGCAGCCAACGCGTCCGAGGTACGCAGTATTTT; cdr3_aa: CASSQRVRGTQYF
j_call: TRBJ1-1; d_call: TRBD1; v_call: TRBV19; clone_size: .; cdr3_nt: TGTGCCAGTAGTCCCCGGGACAGCGCCAGGCGACCTGAAGCTTTCTTT; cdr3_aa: CASSPRDSARRPEAFF
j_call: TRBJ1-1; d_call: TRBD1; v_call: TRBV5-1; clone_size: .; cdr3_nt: TGCGCCAGTTCCGGGACAGTAAACACTGAAGCTTTCTTT; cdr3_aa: CASSGTVNTEAFF
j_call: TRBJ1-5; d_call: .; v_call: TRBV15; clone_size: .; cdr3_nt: TGTGCCACCAGCAGAGGGGGGATCGGTCAGCCCCAGCATTTT; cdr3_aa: CATSRGGIGQPQHF
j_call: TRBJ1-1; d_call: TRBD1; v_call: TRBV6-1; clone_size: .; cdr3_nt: TGTGCCAGCAGTGATCCCGACAGGGCGAACACTGAAGCTTTCTTT; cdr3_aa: CASSDPDRANTEAFF
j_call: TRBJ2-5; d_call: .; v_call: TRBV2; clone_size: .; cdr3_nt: TGTGCCAGCAGTCGTCAGGGGCGTAAGGAGACCCAGTACTTC; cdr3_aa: CASSRQGRKETQYF
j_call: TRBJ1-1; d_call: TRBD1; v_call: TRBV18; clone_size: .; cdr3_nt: TGTGCCAGCTCTATAATAACAGGGGAGAACACTGAAGCTTTCTTT; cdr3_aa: CASSIITGENTEAFF
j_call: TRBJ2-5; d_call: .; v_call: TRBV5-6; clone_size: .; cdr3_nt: TGTGCCAGCAGCTTCGAGCGCGCCGGGGGGACCCAGTACTTC; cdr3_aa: CASSFERAGGTQYF
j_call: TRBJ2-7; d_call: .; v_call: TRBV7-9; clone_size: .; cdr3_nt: TGTGCCAGCAGCTTGGAGGGGTTCGGCTACGAGCAGTACTTC; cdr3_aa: CASSLEGFGYEQYF
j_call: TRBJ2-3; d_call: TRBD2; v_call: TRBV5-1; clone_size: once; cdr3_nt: TGCGCCAGCAGCTACCGGACTAGCGGGGGGGCGGGGTATTTT; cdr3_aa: CASSYRTSGGAGYF
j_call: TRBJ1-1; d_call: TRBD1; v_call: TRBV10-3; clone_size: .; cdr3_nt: TGTGCCATCAGTGAGTCGAGAGGGGGCTACACTGAAGCTTTCTTT; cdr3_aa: CAISESRGGYTEAFF
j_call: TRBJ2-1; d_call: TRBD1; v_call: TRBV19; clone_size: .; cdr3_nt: TGTGCCAGTAGTATAACAGGGGGTTCCTACAATGAGCAGTTCTTC; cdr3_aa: CASSITGGSYNEQFF
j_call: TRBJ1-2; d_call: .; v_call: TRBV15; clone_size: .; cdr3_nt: TGTGCCACCAGCAGAGATCGCCCGTCGGAGGGTTGGTATGGCTACACCTTC; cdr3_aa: CATSRDRPSEGWYGYTF
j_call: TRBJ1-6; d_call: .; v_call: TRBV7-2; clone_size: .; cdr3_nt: TGTGCCAGCAGCTTAGCTTTTGAAGGGCCCCTCCACTTT; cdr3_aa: CASSLAFEGPLHF
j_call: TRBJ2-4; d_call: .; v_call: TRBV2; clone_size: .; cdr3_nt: TGTGCCAGCAGTCGAAACAGGGATATGGACATTCAGTACTTC; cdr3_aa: CASSRNRDMDIQYF
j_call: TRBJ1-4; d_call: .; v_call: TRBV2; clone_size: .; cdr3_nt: TGTGCCAGCAGTGAAGGGGGGCAGGGGCATGAAAAACTGTTTTTT; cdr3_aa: CASSEGGQGHEKLFF
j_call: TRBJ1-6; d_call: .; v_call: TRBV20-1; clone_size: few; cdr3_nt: TGCAGTGCTAGTTCCGGCTCACCCCTCCACTTT; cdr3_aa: CSASSGSPLHF